This entry features one T cell receptor (beta chain) sequence. The CDR3 length is 15 residues. Germline lookup yields CDR1 SGHRS and CDR2 YFSETQ. The V end was cut by 3 bases, the J end by 0 bases, with 10 bases between. This record belongs to a study of blood T cell repertoires in COVID-19. Turning to the study itself: Collection of acute and convalescent COVID-19 samples took place in the United States, Italy and Spain. Sources were T cells, B-cell-depleted T cells, or PBMCs; the material itself was cDNA or gDNA.

How the authors handled the data: Scientists estimated how many nucleated cells there were by amplifying reference gene primers. The table came from immunoSEQ multiplex PCR; TCRdb's copy has only in-frame clones and leaves some out. D and trimming were read from the DNA, whereas the V and J calls and clone size are those reported in that table. This sample carries about 180,000 clones, approximately 90% of them seen once, and the ten largest clones take 4% to 5%. The source of this sequence is a woman aged 25 to 39 with acute or convalescent COVID-19. The sequenced sample consisted of peripheral blood. V gene TRBV5-1 combines with J gene TRBJ1-3; D is perhaps TRBD1 (5 bases). The CDR3 bases are TGCGCCAGCAGCTCTACAGGCTTCTCTGGAAACACCATATATTTT. This codes for CASSSTGFSGNTIYF.